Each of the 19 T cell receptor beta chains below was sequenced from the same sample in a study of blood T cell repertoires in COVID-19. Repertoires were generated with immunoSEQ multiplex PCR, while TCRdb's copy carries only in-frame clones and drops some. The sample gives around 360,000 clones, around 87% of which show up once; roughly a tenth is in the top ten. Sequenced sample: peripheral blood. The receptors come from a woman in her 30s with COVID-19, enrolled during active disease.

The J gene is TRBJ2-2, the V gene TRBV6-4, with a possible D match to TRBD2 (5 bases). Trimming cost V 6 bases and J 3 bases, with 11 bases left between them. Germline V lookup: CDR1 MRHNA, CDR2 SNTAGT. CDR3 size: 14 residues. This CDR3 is CASRVKGDTGELFF. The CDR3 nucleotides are TGTGCCAGCAGAGTTAAGGGAGACACCGGGGAGCTGTTTTTT.

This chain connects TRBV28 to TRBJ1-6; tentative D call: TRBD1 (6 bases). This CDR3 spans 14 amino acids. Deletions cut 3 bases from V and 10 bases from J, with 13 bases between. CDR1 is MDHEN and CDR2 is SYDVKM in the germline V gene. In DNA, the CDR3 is TGTGCCAGCAGTTTCAGGGGCCGGCTCTCACCCCTCCACTTT. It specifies CASSFRGRLSPLHF.

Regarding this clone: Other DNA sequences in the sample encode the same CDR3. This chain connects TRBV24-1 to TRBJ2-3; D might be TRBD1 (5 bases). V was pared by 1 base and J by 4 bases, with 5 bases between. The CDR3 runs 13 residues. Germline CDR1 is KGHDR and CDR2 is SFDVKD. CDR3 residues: CATSDLGADTQYF. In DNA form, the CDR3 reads TGTGCCACCAGTGATTTAGGGGCAGATACGCAGTATTTT.

Here the CDR3 DNA reads TGTGCCAGCAGTCCTGTACAGGGTCTCCATGGGAGCAATCAGCCCCAGCATTTT. This translates into CASSPVQGLHGSNQPQHF. The rearrangement links TRBV6-6 to TRBJ1-5, with a weak D call TRBD1 (6 bases). V dropped 5 bases and J dropped 1 base, with 21 bases sitting between them. In germline, CDR1 is MNHNY, CDR2 SVGAGI (reference sequence). The CDR3 sequence is 18 residues long.

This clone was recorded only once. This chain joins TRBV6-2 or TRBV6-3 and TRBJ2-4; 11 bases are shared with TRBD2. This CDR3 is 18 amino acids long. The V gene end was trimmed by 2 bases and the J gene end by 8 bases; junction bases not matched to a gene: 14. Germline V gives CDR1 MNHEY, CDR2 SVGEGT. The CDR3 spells CASSYGLGIAGGPDIQYF. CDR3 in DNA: TGTGCCAGCAGTTACGGTCTGGGGATAGCGGGAGGGCCTGACATTCAGTACTTC.

The CDR3 DNA follows: TGCGCCAGCACTCCCCCTTCCGACGCCGCGGGTCCCTACGAGCAGTACTTC. Its translation is CASTPPSDAAGPYEQYF. V gene TRBV10-1 combines with J gene TRBJ2-7; D is perhaps TRBD2 (5 bases). CDR1 WNHNN and CDR2 SYGVQD come from the germline V gene (reference sequence). Trimming removed 7 bases from V and 2 bases from J, with 24 bases in between. CDR3 length: 17 amino acids.

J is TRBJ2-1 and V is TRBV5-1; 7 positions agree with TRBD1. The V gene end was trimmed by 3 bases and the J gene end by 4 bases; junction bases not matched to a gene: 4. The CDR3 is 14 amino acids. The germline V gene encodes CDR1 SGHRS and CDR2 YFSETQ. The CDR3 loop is CASSWEQGYNEQFF. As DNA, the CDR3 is TGCGCCAGCAGCTGGGAACAGGGGTACAATGAGCAGTTCTTC.

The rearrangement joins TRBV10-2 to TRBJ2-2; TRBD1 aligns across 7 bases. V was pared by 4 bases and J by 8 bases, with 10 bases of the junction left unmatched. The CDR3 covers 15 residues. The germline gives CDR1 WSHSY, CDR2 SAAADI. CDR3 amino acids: CASSGTQGGAGELFF. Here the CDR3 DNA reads TGCGCCAGCAGTGGGACGCAAGGGGGCGCGGGGGAGCTGTTTTTT.

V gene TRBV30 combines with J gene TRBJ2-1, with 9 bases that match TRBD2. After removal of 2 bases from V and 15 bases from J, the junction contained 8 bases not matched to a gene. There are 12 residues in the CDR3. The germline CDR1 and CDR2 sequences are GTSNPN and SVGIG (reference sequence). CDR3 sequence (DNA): TGTGCCTGGAGTTCCCTTAGCGGGAGTCTGTTCTTC. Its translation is CAWSSLSGSLFF.

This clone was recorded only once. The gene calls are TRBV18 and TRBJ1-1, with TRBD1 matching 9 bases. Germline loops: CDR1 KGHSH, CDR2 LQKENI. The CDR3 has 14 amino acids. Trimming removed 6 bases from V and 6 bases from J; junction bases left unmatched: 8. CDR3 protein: CASSLDRGKAEAFF. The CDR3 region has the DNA TGTGCCAGCTCGCTAGACAGGGGGAAGGCTGAAGCTTTCTTT.

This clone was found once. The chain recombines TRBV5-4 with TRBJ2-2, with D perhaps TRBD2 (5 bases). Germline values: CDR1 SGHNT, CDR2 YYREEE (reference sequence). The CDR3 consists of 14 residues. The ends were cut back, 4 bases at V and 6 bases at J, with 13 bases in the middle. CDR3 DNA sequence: TGTGCCAGCAGCCCCTCCGGGGTAGCCGGGGAGCTGTTTTTT. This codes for CASSPSGVAGELFF.

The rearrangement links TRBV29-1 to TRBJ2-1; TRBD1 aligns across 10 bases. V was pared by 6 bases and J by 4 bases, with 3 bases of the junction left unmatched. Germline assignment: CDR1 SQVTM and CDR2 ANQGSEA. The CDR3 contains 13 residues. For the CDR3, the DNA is TGCAGCGTCCCGGGACAGGGGTACAATGAGCAGTTCTTC. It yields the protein CSVPGQGYNEQFF.

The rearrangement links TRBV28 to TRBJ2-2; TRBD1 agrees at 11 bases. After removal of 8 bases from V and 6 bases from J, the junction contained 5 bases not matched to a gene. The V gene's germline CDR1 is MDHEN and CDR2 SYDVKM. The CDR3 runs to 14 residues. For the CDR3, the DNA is TGTGCCAGCCTCCGGGACAGGGGGTCCGGGGAGCTGTTTTTT. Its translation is CASLRDRGSGELFF. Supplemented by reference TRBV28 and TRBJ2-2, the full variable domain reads DVKVTQSSRYLVKRTGEKVFLECVQDMDHENMFWYRQDPGLGLRLIYFSYDVKMKEKGDIPEGYSVSREKKERFSLILESASTNQTSMYLCASLRDRGSGELFFGEGSRLTVL.

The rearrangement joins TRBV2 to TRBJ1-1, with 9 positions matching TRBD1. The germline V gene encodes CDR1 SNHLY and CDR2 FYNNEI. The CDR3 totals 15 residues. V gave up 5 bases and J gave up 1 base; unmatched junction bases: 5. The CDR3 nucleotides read TGTGCCAGCAGTTCGGGACAGGGCGCGAACACTGAAGCTTTCTTT. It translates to CASSSGQGANTEAFF.

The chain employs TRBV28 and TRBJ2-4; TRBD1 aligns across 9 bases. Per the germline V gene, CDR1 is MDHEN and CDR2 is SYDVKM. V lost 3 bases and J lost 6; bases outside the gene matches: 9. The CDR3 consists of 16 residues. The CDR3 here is CASSLSLGQGRNIQYF. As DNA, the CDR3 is TGTGCCAGCAGTTTGAGCCTTGGACAGGGGAGAAACATTCAGTACTTC.

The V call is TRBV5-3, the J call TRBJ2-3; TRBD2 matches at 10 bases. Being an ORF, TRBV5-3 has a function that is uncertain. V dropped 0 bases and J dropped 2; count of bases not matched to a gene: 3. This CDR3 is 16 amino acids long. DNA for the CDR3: TGTGCCAGAAGCTTGGGGCTAGCGGGAGTCACAGATACGCAGTATTTT. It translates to CARSLGLAGVTDTQYF.

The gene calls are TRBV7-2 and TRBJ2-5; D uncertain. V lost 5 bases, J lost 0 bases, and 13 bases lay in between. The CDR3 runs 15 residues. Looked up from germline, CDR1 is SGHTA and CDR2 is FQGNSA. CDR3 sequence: CASSPPSTYQETQYF. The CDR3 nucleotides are TGTGCCAGCAGCCCCCCCTCGACATACCAAGAGACCCAGTACTTC.

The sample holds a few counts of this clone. The CDR3 region has the DNA TGTGCCAGCAGCTCCGGTCCGGGATCTGGAAACACCATATATTTT. As protein: CASSSGPGSGNTIYF. The rearrangement joins TRBV7-9 to TRBJ1-3; no definite D call. The germline V gene has CDR1 SEHNR and CDR2 FQNEAQ (reference sequence). Deletions cut 4 bases from V and 1 base from J, with 11 bases between. The CDR3 length is 15 residues.

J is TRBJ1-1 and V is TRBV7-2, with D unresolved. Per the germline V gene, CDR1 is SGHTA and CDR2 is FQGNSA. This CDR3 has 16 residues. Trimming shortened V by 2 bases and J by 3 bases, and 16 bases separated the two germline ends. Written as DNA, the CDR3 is TGTGCCAGCAGCTTACCCGCCTTTGTAGCGGACACTGAAGCTTTCTTT. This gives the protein CASSLPAFVADTEAFF.